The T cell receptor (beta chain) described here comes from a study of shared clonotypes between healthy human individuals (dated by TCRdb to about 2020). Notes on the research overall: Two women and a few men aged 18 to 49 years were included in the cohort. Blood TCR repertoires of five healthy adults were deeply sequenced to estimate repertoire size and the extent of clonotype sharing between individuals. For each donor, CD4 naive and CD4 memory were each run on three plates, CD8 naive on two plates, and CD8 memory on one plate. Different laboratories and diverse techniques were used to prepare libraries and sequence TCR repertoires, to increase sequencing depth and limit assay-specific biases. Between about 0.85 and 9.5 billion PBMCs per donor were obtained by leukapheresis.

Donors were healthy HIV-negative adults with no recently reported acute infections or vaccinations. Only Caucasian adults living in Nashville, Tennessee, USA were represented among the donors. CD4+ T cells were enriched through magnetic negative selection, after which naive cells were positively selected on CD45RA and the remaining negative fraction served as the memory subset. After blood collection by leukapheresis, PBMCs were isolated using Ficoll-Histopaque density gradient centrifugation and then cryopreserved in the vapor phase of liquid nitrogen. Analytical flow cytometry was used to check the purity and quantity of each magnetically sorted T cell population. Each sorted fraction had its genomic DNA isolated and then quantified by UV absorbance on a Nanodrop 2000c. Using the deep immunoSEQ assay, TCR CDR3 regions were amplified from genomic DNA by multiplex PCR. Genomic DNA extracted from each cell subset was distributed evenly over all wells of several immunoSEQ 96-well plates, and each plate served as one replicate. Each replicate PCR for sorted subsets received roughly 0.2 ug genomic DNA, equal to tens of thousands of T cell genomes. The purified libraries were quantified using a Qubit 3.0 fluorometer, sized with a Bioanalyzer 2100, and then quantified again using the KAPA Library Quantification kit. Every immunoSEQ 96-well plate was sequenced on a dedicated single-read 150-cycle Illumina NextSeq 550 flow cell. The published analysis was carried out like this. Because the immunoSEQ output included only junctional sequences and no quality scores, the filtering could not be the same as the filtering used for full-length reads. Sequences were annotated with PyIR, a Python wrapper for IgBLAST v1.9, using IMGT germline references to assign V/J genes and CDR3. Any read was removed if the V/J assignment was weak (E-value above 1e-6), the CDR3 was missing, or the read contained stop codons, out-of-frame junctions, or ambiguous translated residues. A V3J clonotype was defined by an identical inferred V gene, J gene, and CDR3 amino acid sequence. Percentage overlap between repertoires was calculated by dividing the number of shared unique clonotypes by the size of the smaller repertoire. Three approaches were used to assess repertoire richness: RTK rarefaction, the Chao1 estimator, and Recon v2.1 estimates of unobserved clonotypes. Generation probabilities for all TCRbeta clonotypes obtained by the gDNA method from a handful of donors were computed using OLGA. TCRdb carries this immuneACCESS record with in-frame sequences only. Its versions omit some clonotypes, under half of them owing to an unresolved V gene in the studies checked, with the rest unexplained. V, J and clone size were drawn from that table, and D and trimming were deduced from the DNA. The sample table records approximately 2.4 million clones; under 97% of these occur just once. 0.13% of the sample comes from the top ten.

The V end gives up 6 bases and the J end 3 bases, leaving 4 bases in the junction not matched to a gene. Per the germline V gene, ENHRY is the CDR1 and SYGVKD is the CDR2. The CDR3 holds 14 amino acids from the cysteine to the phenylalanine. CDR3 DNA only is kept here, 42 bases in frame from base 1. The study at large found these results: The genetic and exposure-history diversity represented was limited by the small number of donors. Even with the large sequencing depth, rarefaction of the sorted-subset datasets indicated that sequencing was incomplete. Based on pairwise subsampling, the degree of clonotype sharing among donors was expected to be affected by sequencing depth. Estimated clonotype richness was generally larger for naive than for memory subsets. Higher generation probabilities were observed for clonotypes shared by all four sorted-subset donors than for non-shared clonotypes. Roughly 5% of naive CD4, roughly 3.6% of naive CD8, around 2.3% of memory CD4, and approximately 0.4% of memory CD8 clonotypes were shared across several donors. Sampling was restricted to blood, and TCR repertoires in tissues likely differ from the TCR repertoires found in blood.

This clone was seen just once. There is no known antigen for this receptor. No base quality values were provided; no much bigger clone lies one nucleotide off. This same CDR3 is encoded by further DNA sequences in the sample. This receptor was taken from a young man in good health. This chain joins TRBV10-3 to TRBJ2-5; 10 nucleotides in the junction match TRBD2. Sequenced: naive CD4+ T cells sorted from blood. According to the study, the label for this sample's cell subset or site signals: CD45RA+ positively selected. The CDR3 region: CAISRLAGEETQYF. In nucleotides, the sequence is TGTGCCATCAGCCGGCTAGCGGGGGAAGAGACCCAGTACTTC.